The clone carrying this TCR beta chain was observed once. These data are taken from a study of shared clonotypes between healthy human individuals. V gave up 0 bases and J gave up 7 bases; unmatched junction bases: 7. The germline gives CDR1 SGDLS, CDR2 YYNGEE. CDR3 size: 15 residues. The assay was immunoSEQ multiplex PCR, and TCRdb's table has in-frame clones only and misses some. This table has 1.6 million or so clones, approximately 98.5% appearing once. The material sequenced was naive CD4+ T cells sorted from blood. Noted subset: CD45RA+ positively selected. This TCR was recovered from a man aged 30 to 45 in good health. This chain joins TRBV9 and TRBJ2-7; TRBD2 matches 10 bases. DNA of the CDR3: TGTGCCAGCAGCGTAGCGACTAGCGGGCCGGGGGAGCAGTACTTC. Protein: CASSVATSGPGEQYF.